Presented here are 15 T cell receptor beta chains from one specimen sequenced in a study of CD8 T cells in ankylosing spondylitis. Points from the study as a whole: Ankylosing spondylitis blood appeared to be characterized by a TCR beta motif of 8 or 9 highly homologous variants.

The antigens for these receptors are not known. In TCRdb, the 5' RACE reads were re-called with MiXCR into one record per CDR3 protein. The table shows around 490,000 distinct CDR3 sequences, with approximately 5% occurring only once. The material sequenced was blood, either unsorted or a sorted T cell fraction (not recorded which). These receptor sequences come from a male donor with ankylosing spondylitis.

This clonotype was picked up many times. This chain links TRBV5-1 with TRBJ2-1, with TRBD2 as a possible D gene (6 bases). Germline V gene sequence: CDR1 SGHRS, CDR2 YFSETQ. The CDR3 spans 13 residues. Trimming cost V 8 bases and J 2 bases, with 11 bases left between them. The DNA of the CDR3 is TGCGCCAGTAAGGAGGGCCCCTACAATGAGCAGTTCTTC. It specifies CASKEGPYNEQFF.

This clonotype was seen ten or more times. The V and J genes are TRBV20-1 and TRBJ2-3; tentative D call: TRBD1 (6 bases). CDR1 and CDR2 from the germline V gene are DFQATT and SNEGSKA (reference sequence). The CDR3 covers 13 residues. V was trimmed by 5 bases and J by 2 bases, leaving 11 bases between them. The CDR3 sequence is CSAGDISTDTQYF. CDR3 coding DNA: TGCAGTGCTGGGGACATCTCCACAGATACGCAGTATTTT.

The rearrangement uses TRBV20-1 and TRBJ2-4, with TRBD2 matching over 11 bases. J gave up 0 bases and V 6 bases, and 16 bases lay outside the gene matches. This CDR3 comprises 19 residues. The germline V gene has CDR1 DFQATT and CDR2 SNEGSKA (reference sequence). The CDR3 bases are TGCAGTGCGGCGATTGGGGTAGCGGGAGGGGAGGAAGCCAAAAACATTCAGTACTTC. Translating it yields CSAAIGVAGGEEAKNIQYF.

This clonotype came up many times. The chain couples TRBV7-9 to TRBJ2-5; the D is unclear. Germline values: CDR1 SEHNR, CDR2 FQNEAQ (reference sequence). With 5 bases removed from V and 1 base from J, the gap between germline ends came to 14 bases. The CDR3 sequence is 15 residues long. CDR3 protein: CASSLGSTAQETQYF. CDR3 DNA: TGTGCCAGCAGCCTCGGTTCAACAGCCCAAGAGACCCAGTACTTC. Full variable domain (outside the CDR3, taken from reference TRBV7-9 and TRBJ2-5): DTGVSQNPRHKITKRGQNVTFRCDPISEHNRLYWYRQTLGQGPEFLTYFQNEAQLEKSRLLSDRFSAERPKGSFSTLEIQRTEQGDSAMYLCASSLGSTAQETQYFGPGTRLLVL.

This clonotype was found many times. The J gene is TRBJ2-7, the V gene TRBV4-1; 9 bases line up with TRBD1. Germline V gene sequence: CDR1 MGHRA, CDR2 YSYEKL. The CDR3 runs to 15 residues. V dropped 5 bases and J dropped 6; count of bases not matched to a gene: 11. CDR3 loop: CASSNLYTGGGEQYF. The CDR3 DNA sequence: TGCGCCAGCAGCAACCTTTATACAGGGGGCGGCGAGCAGTACTTC.

This clonotype was counted ten times or more. The chain couples TRBV7-2 to TRBJ2-3; 11 positions agree with TRBD2. The germline V gene encodes CDR1 SGHTA and CDR2 FQGNSA. The CDR3 extends over 16 amino acids. J lost 0 bases, V lost 3 bases, and 2 bases had no gene match. This chain's CDR3 is CASSFLAGGSTDTQYF. CDR3 nucleotides: TGTGCCAGCAGCTTTCTAGCGGGAGGAAGCACAGATACGCAGTATTTT. Variable domain in full (rest from reference TRBV7-2 and TRBJ2-3): GAGVSQSPSNKVTEKGKDVELRCDPISGHTALYWYRQSLGQGLEFLIYFQGNSAPDKSGLPSDRFSAERTGGSVSTLTIQRTQQEDSAVYLCASSFLAGGSTDTQYFGPGTRLTVL.

The genes are TRBV10-3 and TRBJ1-6; no definite D call. Trimming took off 3 bases at V and 3 bases at J, with 9 bases between the two ends. CDR3 size: 15 residues. The germline CDR1 and CDR2 sequences are ENHRY and SYGVKD. The CDR3 region is CAISEQSSYNSPLHF. Written as DNA, the CDR3 is TGTGCCATCAGTGAACAGTCCAGCTATAATTCACCCCTCCACTTT.

This clonotype was counted at least ten times. This chain links TRBV12-3 or TRBV12-4 with TRBJ1-2, with D unclear. This CDR3 contains 13 residues. The V gene lost 3 bases and the J gene lost 5 bases, with 10 bases spanning the gap. In DNA form, the CDR3 reads TGTGCCAGCAGTTTTGTGAGGAATTATGGCTACACCTTC. Its translation is CASSFVRNYGYTF.

At least ten counts were recorded for this clonotype. The chain joins TRBV12-3 or TRBV12-4 to TRBJ2-2, with a possible D match to TRBD1 (8 bases). Between the trimmed V and J ends, which lost 5 bases and 6 bases, there was a span of 16 bases. This CDR3 region has 15 residues. CDR3 protein: CASSLGQGGPGELFF. The DNA of the CDR3 is TGTGCCAGCAGTCTCGGACAGGGAGGGCCCGGGGAGCTGTTTTTT.

CDR3 region: CASSLAHSPATNEKLFF. CDR3 nucleotides: TGTGCCAGCAGCTTAGCTCATTCCCCGGCAACTAATGAAAAACTGTTTTTT. The chain combines TRBV7-6 with TRBJ1-4; unclear D gene. V was pared by 0 bases and J by 0 bases, with 11 bases between. The CDR3 has 17 amino acids. Germline CDR1 SGHVS, CDR2 FNYEAQ.

The rearrangement uses TRBV11-2 and TRBJ2-4; D is ambiguous. V dropped 5 bases and J dropped 2 bases, with 10 bases sitting between them. The germline V gene has CDR1 SGHAT and CDR2 FQNNGV. This CDR3 region has 14 residues. CDR3 DNA sequence: TGTGCCAGCAGCCTGACGAGTTCCAAAAACATTCAGTACTTC. Amino acid sequence: CASSLTSSKNIQYF. The full variable domain, its missing parts supplied by reference TRBV11-2 and TRBJ2-4, is EAGVAQSPRYKIIEKRQSVAFWCNPISGHATLYWYQQILGQGPKLLIQFQNNGVVDDSQLPKDRFSAERLKGVDSTLKIQPAKLEDSAVYLCASSLTSSKNIQYFGAGTRLSVL.

This clonotype came up many times. The chain carries TRBV27 and TRBJ1-1, with D possibly matching TRBD1 (6 bases). Trimming stripped 5 bases from V and 2 bases from J, with 12 bases between. This CDR3 is built from 14 residues. Germline V lookup: CDR1 MNHEY, CDR2 SMNVEV (reference sequence). CDR3 amino acids: CASSDNRVNTEAFF. CDR3 in DNA: TGTGCCAGCAGTGACAACAGGGTAAACACTGAAGCTTTCTTT.

This clonotype occurred many times. The rearrangement joins TRBV20-1 to TRBJ1-6; TRBD1 agrees at 7 bases. Germline V lookup: CDR1 DFQATT, CDR2 SNEGSKA (reference sequence). The CDR3 totals 12 residues. With V trimmed by 3 bases and J by 10 bases, 3 bases remained unmatched. The CDR3 spells CSARTGPSPLHF. The CDR3 coding sequence is TGCAGTGCTAGGACAGGGCCCTCACCCCTCCACTTT.

This clonotype was counted at least ten times. The chain recombines TRBV20-1 with TRBJ2-5, with 7 bases lining up with TRBD2. The CDR3 totals 14 residues. Germline CDR1 is DFQATT and CDR2 is SNEGSKA (reference sequence). Losses at the gene ends were 3 bases for V and 1 base for J; bases not matched to a gene: 5. The CDR3 DNA follows: TGCAGTGCTAGTAGGAGGGAGGGCCAAGAGACCCAGTACTTC. As protein: CSASRREGQETQYF.

This clonotype occurred many times. CDR3 bases: TGCAGCGCCCGGCCCCTCAGCACCGGGGAGCTGTTTTTT. Translated: CSARPLSTGELFF. The V gene is TRBV29-1, the J gene TRBJ2-2; the D is unclear. Germline values: CDR1 SQVTM, CDR2 ANQGSEA. V was shortened by 7 bases and J by 4 bases, with 13 bases between the two germline ends. This CDR3 comprises 13 residues.